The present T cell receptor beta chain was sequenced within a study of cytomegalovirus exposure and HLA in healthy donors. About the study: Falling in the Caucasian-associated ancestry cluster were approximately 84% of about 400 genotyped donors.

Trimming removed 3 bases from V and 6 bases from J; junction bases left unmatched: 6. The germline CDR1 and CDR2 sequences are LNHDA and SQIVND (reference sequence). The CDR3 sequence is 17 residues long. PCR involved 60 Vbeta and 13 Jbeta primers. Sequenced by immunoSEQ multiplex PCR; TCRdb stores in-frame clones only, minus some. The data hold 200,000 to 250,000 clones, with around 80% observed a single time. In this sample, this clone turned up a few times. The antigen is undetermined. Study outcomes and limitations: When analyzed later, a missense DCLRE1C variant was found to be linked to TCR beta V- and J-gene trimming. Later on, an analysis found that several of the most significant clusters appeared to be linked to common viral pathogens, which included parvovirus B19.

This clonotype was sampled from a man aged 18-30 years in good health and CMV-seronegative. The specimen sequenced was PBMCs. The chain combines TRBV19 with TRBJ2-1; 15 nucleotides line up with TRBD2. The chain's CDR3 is CASSIGTSGRRGNEQFF. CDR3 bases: TGTGCCAGTAGTATCGGGACTAGCGGGAGGCGGGGCAATGAGCAGTTCTTC.